The rows below give T cell receptor beta chains drawn from one sample of a study of cytomegalovirus exposure and HLA in healthy donors. The assay was immunoSEQ multiplex PCR, and TCRdb's table has in-frame clones only and misses some. The sample includes around 120,000 clones, less than 80% of them seen just once. The sample was PBMCs. The receptors stem from a woman aged 45-60 years in good health and CMV-seropositive. CDR3s include the opening cysteine and the closing phenylalanine or tryptophan. A D gene is named only where the DNA matches it firmly. Rows give clone size only sometimes, using once, few, many, or a class for an expanded clone.

v_call	j_call	clone_size	d_call	cdr3_aa	cdr3_nt
TRBV4-3	TRBJ2-3	once	TRBD2	CASSQDGASGGGDTQYF	TGCGCCAGCAGCCAAGATGGGGCTAGCGGGGGTGGTGATACGCAGTATTTT
TRBV4-3	TRBJ2-5	.	TRBD2	CASSPLLGGEETQYF	TGCGCCAGCAGCCCCCTCTTGGGGGGGGAGGAGACCCAGTACTTC
TRBV5-1	TRBJ2-5	few	.	CASSLGQKETQYF	TGCGCCAGCAGCTTGGGGCAGAAAGAGACCCAGTACTTC
TRBV7-9	TRBJ2-1	few	.	CASSLEVGLYHEQFF	TGTGCCAGCAGCTTAGAGGTGGGACTCTATCATGAGCAGTTCTTC
TRBV28	TRBJ1-2	.	.	CASSLTGGFYGYTF	TGTGCCAGCAGTTTAACCGGGGGTTTCTATGGCTACACCTTC
TRBV4-1	TRBJ2-5	.	TRBD2	CASSQDQAGGYTTYF	TGCGCCAGCAGCCAAGATCAAGCGGGGGGCTATACGACGTACTTC
TRBV5-1	TRBJ2-5	once	TRBD1	CASSKTGTGGGSETQYF	TGCGCCAGCAGCAAAACCGGGACAGGGGGCGGTTCGGAGACCCAGTACTTC
TRBV5-6	TRBJ2-1	.	.	CASSSTTEQFF	TGTGCCAGCAGCTCGACAACTGAGCAGTTCTTC
TRBV5-1	TRBJ2-1	.	.	CASARINEQFF	TGCGCCAGCGCCAGGATCAATGAGCAGTTCTTC
TRBV7-2	TRBJ1-1	.	.	CASSLDTGRTNTEAFF	TGTGCCAGCAGCTTAGACACAGGTCGGACCAACACTGAAGCTTTCTTT
TRBV7-2	TRBJ2-5	.	TRBD1	CASSLTGGRETQYF	TGTGCCAGCAGCCTTACAGGGGGCCGGGAGACCCAGTACTTC
TRBV6-4	TRBJ2-1	.	.	CASSEQALNEQFF	TGTGCCAGCAGTGAGCAGGCCCTCAATGAGCAGTTCTTC
TRBV7-3	TRBJ2-1	.	TRBD1	CASSLLGDRGSDEQFF	TGTGCCAGCAGCTTATTGGGGGACAGGGGGAGCGATGAGCAGTTCTTC
TRBV7-9	TRBJ2-2	.	TRBD1	CASSSATGATGELFF	TGTGCCAGCAGCTCAGCGACAGGGGCCACCGGGGAGCTGTTTTTT
TRBV4-3	TRBJ2-3	few	TRBD2	CASSQVASGSSDTQYF	TGCGCCAGCAGCCAAGTTGCTAGCGGGAGCTCAGATACGCAGTATTTT
TRBV6-1	TRBJ2-7	.	.	CASSVRGDYEQYF	TGTGCCAGCAGTGTCAGGGGGGACTACGAGCAGTACTTC
TRBV7-9	TRBJ1-1	once	.	CASSPLGIADTEAFF	TGTGCCAGCAGCCCACTAGGGATCGCGGACACTGAAGCTTTCTTT
TRBV5-1	TRBJ2-1	few	TRBD1	CASSLGGQGWFF	TGCGCCAGCAGCTTGGGGGGACAGGGATGGTTCTTC
TRBV9	TRBJ2-3	once	TRBD1	CASSVAGQGGTDTQYF	TGTGCCAGCAGCGTAGCAGGACAGGGAGGCACAGATACGCAGTATTTT
TRBV11-2	TRBJ2-5	.	TRBD2	CASSLGWASGQETQYF	TGTGCCAGCAGCTTAGGTTGGGCTAGCGGCCAAGAGACCCAGTACTTC
TRBV7-2	TRBJ2-1	.	.	CASSLVQGFNEQFF	TGTGCCAGCAGCTTAGTTCAGGGATTCAATGAGCAGTTCTTC
TRBV7-2	TRBJ2-5	.	.	CASSLETAGETQYF	TGTGCCAGCAGCTTAGAGACGGCGGGGGAGACCCAGTACTTC
TRBV5-1	TRBJ1-1	.	.	CASSLSLVDEAFF	TGCGCCAGCAGCTTGAGTCTGGTAGATGAAGCTTTCTTT
TRBV5-1	TRBJ1-5	.	TRBD1	CASSQGGEVNQPQHF	TGCGCCAGCAGCCAAGGGGGCGAGGTCAATCAGCCCCAGCATTTT
TRBV28	TRBJ1-3	.	.	CASSSFGQRHTRSGNTIYF	TGTGCCAGCAGTTCTTTTGGACAGCGACACACTAGGTCTGGAAACACCATATATTTT
TRBV5-3	TRBJ2-7	.	TRBD1	CARTSLTGAHVRYEYF	TGTGCCAGAACTTCATTGACAGGGGCGCACGTAAGGTATGAGTACTTC
TRBV7-2	TRBJ2-1	.	.	CASSLNMRSVGSEQFF	TGTGCCAGCAGCTTAAATATGCGGTCGGTCGGTAGTGAGCAGTTCTTC
TRBV15	TRBJ2-7	.	TRBD2	CATSAAPSGSYEQYF	TGTGCCACCAGTGCAGCCCCGAGCGGGAGCTACGAGCAGTACTTC
TRBV19	TRBJ1-1	.	.	CASKPGGRNTEAFF	TGTGCCAGTAAACCCGGAGGGAGGAACACTGAAGCTTTCTTT
TRBV19	TRBJ1-5	.	.	CASSIDSGYQPQHF	TGTGCCAGTAGTATTGACTCGGGATATCAGCCCCAGCATTTT
TRBV9	TRBJ1-1	.	.	CASSVDSSKSSEAFF	TGTGCCAGCAGCGTCGACTCTTCTAAGTCTAGTGAAGCTTTCTTT
TRBV7-2	TRBJ2-7	few	TRBD1	CASSSGIWDRGGYEQYF	TGTGCCAGCAGCTCAGGTATCTGGGACAGGGGCGGCTACGAGCAGTACTTC
TRBV18	TRBJ2-1	.	TRBD2	CASSLTSGSSYNEQFF	TGTGCCAGCTCACTTACTAGCGGAAGCTCCTACAATGAGCAGTTCTTC